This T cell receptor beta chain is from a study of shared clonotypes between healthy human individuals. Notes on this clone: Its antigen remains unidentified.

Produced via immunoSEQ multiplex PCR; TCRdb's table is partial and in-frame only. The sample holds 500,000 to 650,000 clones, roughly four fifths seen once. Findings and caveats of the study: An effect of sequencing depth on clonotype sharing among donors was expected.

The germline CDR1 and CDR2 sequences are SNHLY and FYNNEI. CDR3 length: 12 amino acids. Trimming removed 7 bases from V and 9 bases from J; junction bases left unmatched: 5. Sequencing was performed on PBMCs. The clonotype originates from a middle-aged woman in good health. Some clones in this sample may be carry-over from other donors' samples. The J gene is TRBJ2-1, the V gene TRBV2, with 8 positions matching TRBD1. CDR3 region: CASKLTGGEQFF. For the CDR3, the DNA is TGTGCCAGCAAGCTAACAGGGGGTGAGCAGTTCTTC.